A selection of T cell receptor beta chains follows, all from one sample in a study of cytotoxic CD8 clonotypes in ibrutinib-treated CLL. Data came from immunoSEQ multiplex PCR; TCRdb stores just in-frame clones and leaves some out. This sample has 300,000 or so clones, with 67% found just once. The specimen was PBMCs, collected after 36 months of ibrutinib treatment. The source is a human donor with chronic lymphocytic leukemia. Each CDR3 is given with its conserved first and last residue. The order of the fields is D gene, V gene, J gene, clone size, CDR3 DNA, CDR3 protein. A D gene is named only where the DNA matches it firmly. Rows may omit the clone size; those that give it use once, few, many or a size class.

-	TRBV29-1	TRBJ2-3	-	TGCAGCGTTCGAAGGCTAGATACGCAGTATTTT	CSVRRLDTQYF
TRBD2	TRBV29-1	TRBJ2-7	-	TGCAGCGTTGAAGTACTAGCGGGAACCTACGAGCAGTACTTC	CSVEVLAGTYEQYF
TRBD2	TRBV9	TRBJ2-7	-	TGTGCCAGCAGCTCGTCGGGGGGACCCTACGAGCAGTACTTC	CASSSSGGPYEQYF
-	TRBV11-3	TRBJ2-3	-	TGTGCCAGCAGCTTAGGTGGCCTTAGCACAGATACGCAGTATTTT	CASSLGGLSTDTQYF
-	TRBV2	TRBJ2-2	-	TGTGCCAGCAGTGAAGCGGCCAAGGCCGGGGAGCTGTTTTTT	CASSEAAKAGELFF
-	TRBV20-1	TRBJ2-1	-	TGCAGTGCTTCTTATTACAATGAGCAGTTCTTC	CSASYYNEQFF
TRBD1	TRBV18	TRBJ2-3	-	TGTGCCAGCTCACTCACTCAGGGGGCTGGCACAGATACGCAGTATTTT	CASSLTQGAGTDTQYF
-	TRBV4-1	TRBJ1-4	few	TGCGCCAGCAGCCAAGCTCAGGGTCCGGAAAAACTGTTTTTT	CASSQAQGPEKLFF
-	TRBV4-1	TRBJ2-7	-	TGCGCCAGCAGCCAAGCGAGAGCCTCCTACGAGCAGTACTTC	CASSQARASYEQYF
-	TRBV19	TRBJ2-7	-	TGTGCCAGTAGTATCGGGTACACAAGCTCCTACGAGCAGTACTTC	CASSIGYTSSYEQYF
-	TRBV7-6	TRBJ2-7	few	TGTGCCAGCAGCTTAGGGGGACTGACAACGGAGCAGTACTTC	CASSLGGLTTEQYF
-	TRBV6-5	TRBJ2-7	-	TGTGCCAGCAGTCAGTACGGGGGATCCTACGAGCAGTACTTC	CASSQYGGSYEQYF
TRBD2	TRBV10-3	TRBJ2-7	-	TGTGCCATCAGGGAGGGCGGGAGTTACGAGCAGTACTTC	CAIREGGSYEQYF
-	TRBV5-1	TRBJ2-3	-	TGCGCCAGCAGCTTGGACCCGGCGACAGATACGCAGTATTTT	CASSLDPATDTQYF
-	TRBV6-5	TRBJ2-7	-	TGTGCCACCTCGACAGGATACGAGCAGTACTTC	CATSTGYEQYF
-	TRBV6-6	TRBJ2-7	-	TGTGCCAGCAGGTCACAGGGACTCCCCTCCTACGAGCAGTACTTC	CASRSQGLPSYEQYF
TRBD2	TRBV5-4	TRBJ2-1	-	TGTGCCAGCAGCGAGCCGGGACTAGCGGGAGTGAATGAGCAGTTCTTC	CASSEPGLAGVNEQFF
-	TRBV6-5	TRBJ1-4	-	TGTGCCAGCAGCCTCAGGAGGCCTCCTAATGAAAAACTGTTTTTT	CASSLRRPPNEKLFF
TRBD2	TRBV27	TRBJ2-2	once	TGTGCCAGCAGTTTATTTATTAGCGGGACAACGGCCGGGGAGCTGTTTTTT	CASSLFISGTTAGELFF
-	TRBV11-2	TRBJ2-7	-	TGTGCCAGCAGCTTAGTAGGGGGTAGGGAGCAGTACTTC	CASSLVGGREQYF
TRBD1	TRBV6-5	TRBJ2-7	few	TGTGCCAGCAGTACTGGACAGGGGGCCTACGAGCAGTACTTC	CASSTGQGAYEQYF
-	TRBV9	TRBJ1-1	-	TGTGCCAGCAGCGTACCATCTGGACAGAACACTGAAGCTTTCTTT	CASSVPSGQNTEAFF
-	TRBV4-1	TRBJ2-7	-	TGCGCCAGCAGCCAAGATGGAGGACAGTCATTTAGAGGAATTCGGGAGCAGTACTTC	CASSQDGGQSFRGIREQYF
-	TRBV29-1	TRBJ1-1	-	TGCAGCGGAGTCTCCACGGTCGAAGCTTTCTTT	CSGVSTVEAFF
TRBD2	TRBV4-1	TRBJ2-7	-	TGCGCCAGCAGCCAGGCTATTAGCGGGAGGGGAACCTACGAGCAGTACTTC	CASSQAISGRGTYEQYF
-	TRBV5-6	TRBJ1-1	-	TGTGCCAGCAGCCCACAAGGGGCGCTGGGGGCTTTCTTT	CASSPQGALGAFF
-	TRBV7-3	TRBJ2-1	-	TGTGCCAGCAGCTTAACAAACTACAATGAGCAGTTCTTC	CASSLTNYNEQFF
TRBD1	TRBV5-1	TRBJ2-4	-	TGCGCCAGCAGCTTGGGACAGGGCGGGAACATTCAGTACTTC	CASSLGQGGNIQYF
TRBD1	TRBV7-2	TRBJ2-3	once	TGTGCCAGCAGCTTAAGTGGACAGGGCACAGATACGCAGTATTTT	CASSLSGQGTDTQYF
TRBD1	TRBV6-1	TRBJ1-1	-	TGTGCCAGCAGTGAACAGGGGGCGTACACTGAAGCTTTCTTT	CASSEQGAYTEAFF
-	TRBV9	TRBJ1-1	-	TGTGCCAGCAGCGCCACGGGACGGAACACTGAAGCTTTCTTT	CASSATGRNTEAFF
-	TRBV7-2	TRBJ2-7	-	TGTGCCAGCAGCTTATTCGGACAGCCCTACGAGCAGTACTTC	CASSLFGQPYEQYF
TRBD2	TRBV5-4	TRBJ2-7	-	TGTGCCAGCAGCTACAGCGGGAGGGAAACCTACGAGCAGTACTTC	CASSYSGRETYEQYF
TRBD1	TRBV19	TRBJ2-6	-	TGTGCCAGTAGTCCTCACAGGGGGCCTCTCTCTGGGGCCAACGTCCTGACTTTC	CASSPHRGPLSGANVLTF
TRBD1	TRBV2	TRBJ2-7	few	TGTGCCAGCAGTATGGACAGGGAGACCTACGAGCAGTACTTC	CASSMDRETYEQYF
-	TRBV2	TRBJ2-5	-	TGTGCCAGCAAGGGGGTTAGGTGGCACCAAGAGACCCAGTACTTC	CASKGVRWHQETQYF
-	TRBV9	TRBJ1-2	-	TGTGCCAGCAGCGTAGACTCGGATAACTATGGCTACACCTTC	CASSVDSDNYGYTF
TRBD1	TRBV29-1	TRBJ2-2	-	TGCAGCATTCTTACAGGGGCCACCGGGGAGCTGTTTTTT	CSILTGATGELFF
-	TRBV19	TRBJ2-3	-	TGTGCCAGTAGCTTGGGGTTAAGCACAGATACGCAGTATTTT	CASSLGLSTDTQYF
-	TRBV7-9	TRBJ2-5	-	TGTGCCAGCAGCTCGGAGGGGGCGCGTGAGACCCAGTACTTC	CASSSEGARETQYF
-	TRBV5-1	TRBJ2-3	few	TGCGCCAGCAGCTTTCTGGGGCCAGATACGCAGTATTTT	CASSFLGPDTQYF
TRBD1	TRBV29-1	TRBJ2-1	-	TGCAGCGTAGAACCGGGACAGGGACTTATCTACAATGAGCAGTTCTTC	CSVEPGQGLIYNEQFF
TRBD1	TRBV5-1	TRBJ1-2	-	TGCGCCAGCAGCTTGACCCGGGACAGGGAAAACTATGGCTACACCTTC	CASSLTRDRENYGYTF
-	TRBV2	TRBJ2-7	many	TGTGCCAGCAGTGAATGGACGGGAGTTTCCAACGAGCAGTACTTC	CASSEWTGVSNEQYF
-	TRBV11-2	TRBJ1-1	-	TGTGCCAGCAGCCCGGGCACTGAAGCTTTCTTT	CASSPGTEAFF